A selection of T cell receptor beta chains follows, all from one sample in a study of blood T cell repertoires in COVID-19. Generated by immunoSEQ multiplex PCR, the TCRdb table keeps only in-frame clones and is missing some. The sample lists approximately 310,000 clones; approximately 83% were seen once. The sample taken for sequencing was PBMCs or T cells enriched from blood (not recorded which). The receptor set was obtained from a man in his thirties or forties who had recovered from COVID-19. Each CDR3 is given with its conserved first and last residue. The D gene is left open where the match is weak. The size of a clone is reported for some rows only, either as once, few or many, or as a class for expanded clones.

d_gene	abundance	v_gene	j_gene	CDR3aa	CDR3nt
.	.	TRBV5-1	TRBJ1-2	CASSSTDSGGYTF	TGCGCCAGCAGCTCCACGGACAGCGGTGGCTACACCTTC
TRBD1	.	TRBV2	TRBJ1-6	CASSVEGARNSPLHF	TGTGCCAGCAGTGTGGAGGGGGCTCGTAATTCACCCCTCCACTTT
.	.	TRBV3-1/TRBV3-2	TRBJ1-4	CASSLHTQAGEKLFF	TGTGCCAGCAGCCTCCATACACAAGCGGGTGAAAAACTGTTTTTT
.	.	TRBV11-2	TRBJ2-7	CASSPSVNYEQYF	TGTGCCAGCAGCCCGTCGGTTAACTACGAGCAGTACTTC
.	.	TRBV6-5	TRBJ2-3	CASTQGDTQYF	TGTGCCAGCACCCAGGGGGATACGCAGTATTTT
.	few	TRBV9	TRBJ1-2	CASSADYLNYGYTF	TGTGCCAGCAGCGCGGACTACTTAAACTATGGCTACACCTTC
.	.	TRBV5-1	TRBJ2-2	CASSLVTTNTGELFF	TGCGCCAGCAGCTTAGTTACTACGAACACCGGGGAGCTGTTTTTT
TRBD1	.	TRBV18	TRBJ2-3	CASSSGTGGDTQYF	TGTGCCAGCTCATCCGGGACAGGGGGAGATACGCAGTATTTT
TRBD1	.	TRBV6-5	TRBJ1-2	CASSYSTGSNYGYTF	TGTGCCAGCAGTTACTCGACAGGGTCTAACTATGGCTACACCTTC
.	.	TRBV28	TRBJ1-4	CASSSGATNEKLFF	TGTGCCAGCAGCTCAGGTGCAACTAATGAAAAACTGTTTTTT
TRBD2	.	TRBV10-3	TRBJ2-1	CAISQKGLAGDRYDEQFF	TGTGCCATCAGTCAGAAGGGACTAGCGGGGGACCGATACGATGAGCAGTTCTTC
.	.	TRBV5-1	TRBJ1-1	CASSRQARTSGNTEAFF	TGCGCCAGCAGCCGACAGGCTCGAACATCCGGAAACACTGAAGCTTTCTTT
.	.	TRBV27	TRBJ2-7	CASSPLTGPYEQYF	TGTGCCAGCAGTCCACTGACAGGACCCTACGAGCAGTACTTC
.	.	TRBV30	TRBJ1-1	CAWSVGGPNTEAFF	TGTGCCTGGAGTGTGGGAGGCCCGAACACTGAAGCTTTCTTT
TRBD2	.	TRBV11-2	TRBJ2-5	CASSLEVAGGETQYF	TGTGCCAGCAGCTTAGAGGTAGCGGGGGGAGAGACCCAGTACTTC
TRBD1	few	TRBV5-1	TRBJ1-1	CASSSDRERAFF	TGCGCCAGCAGCTCCGACAGGGAGAGGGCTTTCTTT
.	.	TRBV6-2/TRBV6-3	TRBJ1-5	CASSSPFNQPQHF	TGTGCCAGCAGTTCCCCCTTCAATCAGCCCCAGCATTTT
.	.	TRBV12-5	TRBJ2-5	CASGLALGTQYF	TGTGCTAGTGGTTTGGCCCTAGGGACCCAGTACTTC
TRBD1	.	TRBV2	TRBJ1-6	CASSEGRQGNSPLHF	TGTGCCAGCAGTGAAGGTCGACAGGGTAATTCACCCCTCCACTTT
.	.	TRBV28	TRBJ2-3	CASSLSRGLGTDTQYF	TGTGCCAGCAGTTTGTCCAGGGGTTTAGGCACAGATACGCAGTATTTT
TRBD1	.	TRBV7-8	TRBJ2-7	CASSLVSGGGYEQYF	TGTGCCAGCAGCTTAGTTTCAGGGGGCGGCTACGAGCAGTACTTC
.	.	TRBV24-1	TRBJ1-3	CATSDPTADVSGNTIYF	TGTGCCACCAGTGACCCTACAGCCGACGTCTCTGGAAACACCATATATTTT
TRBD2	.	TRBV5-4	TRBJ2-7	CASSPREGGSYEQYF	TGTGCCAGCAGCCCCCGGGAGGGGGGGTCCTACGAGCAGTACTTC
TRBD2	.	TRBV19	TRBJ2-7	CASSRTSGSSYEQYF	TGTGCCAGTAGTAGGACTAGCGGGAGCTCCTACGAGCAGTACTTC
.	once	TRBV11-1	TRBJ2-7	CASSFHGGYEQYF	TGTGCCAGCAGCTTTCACGGGGGTTACGAGCAGTACTTC
TRBD1	.	TRBV11-2	TRBJ1-2	CASSRQGAFDGYTF	TGTGCCAGCAGCCGACAGGGGGCCTTCGATGGCTACACCTTC
.	.	TRBV19	TRBJ2-1	CASSSTALTNNEQFF	TGTGCCAGTAGTTCGACAGCGCTTACCAACAATGAGCAGTTCTTC
.	.	TRBV30	TRBJ1-5	CAWSGGDVIQPQHF	TGTGCCTGGAGTGGCGGGGACGTAATTCAGCCCCAGCATTTT
TRBD2	.	TRBV2	TRBJ2-2	CASSSSSGGITGELFF	TGTGCCAGCAGTTCCTCTAGCGGGGGGATAACCGGGGAGCTGTTTTTT
.	.	TRBV5-8	TRBJ1-1	CASSPRQYNTEAFF	TGTGCCAGCAGCCCGCGACAGTACAACACTGAAGCTTTCTTT
.	once	TRBV6-4	TRBJ1-6	CASSEGAENSPLHF	TGTGCCAGCAGTGAGGGGGCAGAGAATTCACCCCTCCACTTT
TRBD1	.	TRBV11-2	TRBJ2-7	CASSSQGYEQYF	TGTGCCAGCAGCTCACAGGGGTACGAGCAGTACTTC
.	.	TRBV6-5	TRBJ1-2	CASRAGGGYTF	TGTGCCAGCAGGGCCGGGGGTGGCTACACCTTC
TRBD1	.	TRBV5-1	TRBJ2-3	CASSLGQGSDTQYF	TGCGCCAGCAGCCTAGGACAGGGGTCAGATACGCAGTATTTT
.	.	TRBV2	TRBJ1-1	CASSDEQAEAFF	TGTGCCAGCAGTGATGAGCAGGCTGAAGCTTTCTTT
TRBD1	once	TRBV7-2	TRBJ1-1	CASSLKNSGGAFF	TGTGCCAGCAGCTTAAAAAACTCAGGGGGGGCTTTCTTT
.	.	TRBV7-8	TRBJ2-7	CASSLAGRVAYEQYF	TGTGCCAGCAGCTTAGCAGGTCGGGTTGCCTACGAGCAGTACTTC
.	.	TRBV10-3	TRBJ1-5	CAISAGGNSNQPQHF	TGTGCCATCAGTGCGGGGGGGAATAGCAATCAGCCCCAGCATTTT
TRBD1	.	TRBV9	TRBJ1-5	CASSVNRGVNQPQHF	TGTGCCAGCAGCGTAAACAGGGGGGTCAATCAGCCCCAGCATTTT
.	few	TRBV6-5	TRBJ1-5	CASSTGFNQPQHF	TGTGCCAGCAGTACAGGGTTCAATCAGCCCCAGCATTTT
.	.	TRBV21-1	TRBJ1-2	CASSKGGGQNYGYTF	TGTGCCAGCAGCAAAGGTGGGGGCCAAAACTATGGCTACACCTTC
.	.	TRBV7-9	TRBJ1-2	CASSLQYGYTF	TGTGCCAGCAGCCTCCAGTATGGCTACACCTTC
.	many	TRBV21-1	TRBJ2-7	CASSRQGAYEQYF	TGTGCCAGCAGCCGACAGGGGGCCTACGAGCAGTACTTC
TRBD1	few	TRBV11-1	TRBJ1-6	CASRPGTGSSPLHF	TGTGCCAGCAGACCCGGGACAGGGAGCTCACCCCTCCACTTT